Sequencing of this TCR beta chain was carried out in a study of cytomegalovirus exposure and HLA in healthy donors. The PCR employed 60 Vbeta primers together with 13 Jbeta primers. Clones were read by immunoSEQ multiplex PCR, and TCRdb kept only the in-frame ones, dropping some. Here the sample spans 200,000 or so clones, roughly 80% being singletons. This CDR3 is 15 amino acids long. Germline values: CDR1 SNHLY, CDR2 FYNNEI. The junction had 8 bases not matched to a gene; V was cut back by 4 bases and J by 7 bases. The V gene is TRBV2, the J gene TRBJ1-4; 8 bases are shared with TRBD1. Sequencing used PBMCs. The sequence was obtained from a man aged 40-49 years in good health and CMV-seropositive. CDR3 DNA sequence: TGTGCCAGCAGTGCAGATCAGGGGGCCGGTGAAAAACTGTTTTTT. This translates into CASSADQGAGEKLFF.